A single sample gave rise to the 21 T cell receptor beta chains below, sequenced in a study of shared clonotypes between healthy human individuals. Assay: immunoSEQ multiplex PCR; the TCRdb copy retains only in-frame clones and omits some. The table includes millions of clones, about 95% detected once. The sample comprised naive CD4+ T cells sorted from blood. Subset given: CD45RA+ positively selected. The receptors stem from a man in his late teens or twenties in good health.

The rearrangement links TRBV30 to TRBJ2-4; 13 nucleotides match TRBD2. This CDR3 has 15 amino acids. V dropped 3 bases and J dropped 7; count of bases not matched to a gene: 6. Germline V gene lookup returns CDR1 GTSNPN and CDR2 SVGIG (reference sequence). This CDR3 reads CAWSIGLAGENIQYF. CDR3 bases: TGTGCCTGGAGCATAGGACTAGCGGGAGAGAACATTCAGTACTTC. The complete variable domain, with remaining parts taken from reference TRBV30 and TRBJ2-4, reads SQTIHQWPATLVQPVGSPLSLECTVEGTSNPNLYWYRQAAGRGLQLLFYSVGIGQISSEVPQNLSASRPQDRQFILSSKKLLLSDSGFYLCAWSIGLAGENIQYFGAGTRLSVL.

The CDR3, as DNA: TGTGCCTTATCTTCAGTAAACTATGGCTACACCTTC. It encodes CALSSVNYGYTF. The chain joins TRBV30 to TRBJ1-2; no definite D call. This CDR3 spans 12 amino acids. Trimming took off 7 bases at V and 2 bases at J, with 11 bases between the two ends. CDR1 is GTSNPN and CDR2 is SVGIG in the germline V gene (reference sequence).

A note on this clone: Other DNA sequences in this sample translate to the same CDR3. V usage is TRBV10-3 and J usage is TRBJ1-1; tentative D call: TRBD1 (6 bases). The CDR3 has 13 amino acids. Germline assignment: CDR1 ENHRY and CDR2 SYGVKD. Trimming removed 3 bases from V and 3 bases from J, with 8 bases in between. This CDR3 is CAISDRGDTEAFF. The DNA of the CDR3 is TGTGCCATCAGTGATAGGGGGGACACTGAAGCTTTCTTT.

The chain joins TRBV7-2 to TRBJ2-2; D is perhaps TRBD1 (5 bases). Trimming took off 5 bases at V and 4 bases at J, with 17 bases between the two ends. CDR3 length equals 16 residues. Germline CDR1 is SGHTA and CDR2 is FQGNSA. CDR3 sequence: CASSPEVARATGELFF. CDR3 nucleotides: TGTGCCAGCAGCCCGGAAGTAGCCAGGGCCACCGGGGAGCTGTTTTTT.

Concerning this clone itself: Other nucleotide sequences in the sample specify the same CDR3. The rearrangement joins TRBV19 to TRBJ1-2; D gene ambiguous. Germline V gene lookup returns CDR1 LNHDA and CDR2 SQIVND (reference sequence). The CDR3 length is 13 residues. Trimming removed 3 bases at V and 4 bases at J, with 9 bases between. In nucleotides, the CDR3 is TGTGCCAGTAGTATTGAGGTCGGCTATGGCTACACCTTC. This sequence encodes CASSIEVGYGYTF.

The chain recombines TRBV18 with TRBJ2-6; D remains ambiguous. V dropped 2 bases and J dropped 4 bases, with 12 bases sitting between them. This CDR3 is 16 amino acids long. Germline-derived CDR1 and CDR2 are KGHSH and LQKENI. The CDR3 DNA is TGTGCCAGCTCACCATTAATGGCATCAGGGGCCAACGTCCTGACTTTC. Its translation is CASSPLMASGANVLTF.

V and J are TRBV5-4 and TRBJ2-7, with 7 bases aligning to TRBD1. The CDR3 is made up of 12 amino acids. After removal of 4 bases from V and 5 bases from J, the junction contained 3 bases not matched to a gene. Germline CDR1 SGHNT, CDR2 YYREEE (reference sequence). CDR3 protein: CASSAQGNEQYF. The CDR3 nucleotides are TGTGCCAGCAGCGCACAGGGGAACGAGCAGTACTTC. The full variable domain, its missing parts supplied by reference TRBV5-4 and TRBJ2-7, is ETGVTQSPTHLIKTRGQQVTLRCSSQSGHNTVSWYQQALGQGPQFIFQYYREEENGRGNFPPRFSGLQFPNYSSELNVNALELDDSALYLCASSAQGNEQYFGPGTRLTVT.

The genes are TRBV2 and TRBJ2-1; the match to TRBD2 covers 12 bases. CDR1 and CDR2 (germline): SNHLY, FYNNEI. This CDR3 has 16 residues. V shed 3 bases and J 7 bases; nucleotides not matched to a gene: 7. The CDR3 region is CASSDEGLAGTNEQFF. DNA for the CDR3: TGTGCCAGCAGTGATGAGGGACTAGCGGGTACGAATGAGCAGTTCTTC.

The V gene is TRBV25-1, the J gene TRBJ2-7; the match to TRBD2 covers 9 bases. J gave up 6 bases and V 1 base, and 1 base lay outside the gene matches. Germline CDR1 reads MGHDK; CDR2 reads SYGVNS. This CDR3 is built from 13 residues. The CDR3 here is CASSESGLAEQYF. The DNA for the CDR3 is TGTGCCAGCAGTGAATCGGGACTAGCCGAGCAGTACTTC.

This chain links TRBV6-6 with TRBJ1-1; 7 nucleotides match TRBD1. The J segment lost 6 bases and the V segment lost 5 bases, leaving 12 bases of the junction unmatched. The CDR3 is 15 residues long. Germline CDR1 MNHNY, CDR2 SVGAGI (reference sequence). The CDR3 sequence: CASSPPTGVNAEAFF. CDR3 coding DNA: TGTGCCAGCAGTCCGCCAACAGGGGTTAACGCTGAAGCTTTCTTT.

The chain couples TRBV7-9 to TRBJ2-7; 14 bases are shared with TRBD2. V gave up 7 bases and J gave up 5 bases; unmatched junction bases: 19. CDR3 length equals 19 residues. Germline V gene data show CDR1 as SEHNR and CDR2 as FQNEAQ (reference sequence). This CDR3 is CASTRPGTSGSGSLNEQYF. The CDR3 DNA follows: TGTGCCAGCACTCGACCCGGGACTAGCGGGAGTGGGTCCCTCAACGAGCAGTACTTC.

The chain couples TRBV6-6 to TRBJ2-2; D could derive from TRBD1 or TRBD2 (5 bases each). The CDR3 length is 13 residues. Trimming pared 6 bases from V and 3 bases from J, leaving 8 bases between. Per germline, CDR1 MNHNY and CDR2 SVGAGI (reference sequence). The CDR3 sequence is CASRVGDTGELFF. CDR3 coding DNA: TGTGCCAGCAGAGTGGGGGACACCGGGGAGCTGTTTTTT.

The rearrangement joins TRBV5-1 to TRBJ2-6; D is unresolved. V was pared by 2 bases and J by 1 base, with 7 bases between. This CDR3 spans 15 amino acids. Germline V gene lookup returns CDR1 SGHRS and CDR2 YFSETQ. DNA for the CDR3: TGCGCCAGCAGCTTTACCGGTTCTGGGGCCAACGTCCTGACTTTC. This gives the protein CASSFTGSGANVLTF.

CDR3 DNA: TGCGCCAGCAGCTTGGGGGGAGGCAATCAGCCCCAGCATTTT. Amino acid sequence: CASSLGGGNQPQHF. The chain carries TRBV4-1 and TRBJ1-5; TRBD1 might be the D (5 bases). Trimming stripped 5 bases from V and 2 bases from J, with 10 bases between. CDR1 is MGHRA and CDR2 is YSYEKL in the germline V gene. This CDR3 spans 14 amino acids.

Regarding this clone: The CDR3 does not end in the conserved phenylalanine or tryptophan, so this is likely a read error. The DNA is left out, because the CDR3 cannot be placed on it with certainty; the CDR3 is given as TCRdb lists it. The chain links TRBV6-1 to TRBJ1-2; the table's D call of TRBD1 was not tested on the DNA. The CDR3 is made up of 14 amino acids, end residues included. Germline V gene data show CDR1 as MNHNS and CDR2 as SASEGT. The CDR3 is CASSEVLSSRPLKS.

J is TRBJ2-6 and V is TRBV18, with D unclear. Trimming stripped 3 bases from V and 4 bases from J, with 19 bases between. The germline V gene has CDR1 KGHSH and CDR2 LQKENI. The CDR3 is 18 amino acids. The CDR3 nucleotides read TGTGCCAGCTCACCTAATGCTTGGCGGCTCTGGGGGGCCAACGTCCTGACTTTC. It translates to CASSPNAWRLWGANVLTF.

The V gene is TRBV5-1, the J gene TRBJ2-3, with D uncertain. V lost 0 bases to trimming and J lost 4 bases, with 12 bases between them. The germline V gene has CDR1 SGHRS and CDR2 YFSETQ. The length of the CDR3 is 15 residues. CDR3 sequence reads: CASSLGRSQADTQYF. The CDR3 bases are TGCGCCAGCAGCTTGGGCAGGAGTCAGGCAGATACGCAGTATTTT. The full variable domain, its missing parts supplied by reference TRBV5-1 and TRBJ2-3, is KAGVTQTPRYLIKTRGQQVTLSCSPISGHRSVSWYQQTPGQGLQFLFEYFSETQRNKGNFPGRFSGRQFSNSRSEMNVSTLELGDSALYLCASSLGRSQADTQYFGPGTRLTVL.

The chain links TRBV6-5 to TRBJ1-6; 7 nucleotides align to TRBD1. The CDR3 extends over 15 amino acids. The J segment lost 6 bases and the V segment lost 5 bases, leaving 7 bases of the junction unmatched. Germline CDR1 MNHEY, CDR2 SVGAGI. The CDR3 here is CASSTQTGLNSPLHF. CDR3 bases: TGTGCCAGCAGTACCCAGACAGGGCTTAATTCACCCCTCCACTTT.

The chain couples TRBV6-1 to TRBJ2-7; 7 bases map to TRBD1. CDR1 MNHNS and CDR2 SASEGT come from the germline V gene. The J segment lost 4 bases and the V segment lost 5 bases, leaving 8 bases of the junction unmatched. The CDR3 is 14 residues long. In DNA, the CDR3 is TGTGCCAGCAGTCCACAGGGGAACGGGTACGAGCAGTACTTC. It is translated as CASSPQGNGYEQYF.

V usage is TRBV9 and J usage is TRBJ2-1; 14 bases line up with TRBD2. The CDR3 spans 21 residues. In germline, CDR1 is SGDLS, CDR2 YYNGEE. V dropped 2 bases and J dropped 1; count of bases not matched to a gene: 14. CDR3 bases: TGTGCCAGCAGCGTGGGAGCGCCCGGGACTAGCGGGAGAAGGTCCTACAATGAGCAGTTCTTC. It codes for CASSVGAPGTSGRRSYNEQFF.

The chain carries TRBV2 and TRBJ1-6; no firm D call. Trimming pared 11 bases from V and 2 bases from J, leaving 10 bases between. This CDR3 has 13 amino acids. CDR1 and CDR2 (germline): SNHLY, FYNNEI. The DNA for the CDR3 is TGTGCCGGGCGACCGGCCTATAATTCACCCCTCCACTTT. Amino acid sequence: CAGRPAYNSPLHF.